This T cell receptor (beta chain) emerged from a study of blood T cell repertoires in COVID-19. This clone was detected only once. Germline values: CDR1 SGHTA, CDR2 FQGTGA. Trimming took 3 bases from V and 4 from J; bases not matched to a gene: 5. The CDR3 sequence is 15 residues long. Here immunoSEQ multiplex PCR was the method, and the copy in TCRdb shows in-frame clones only, minus some. The sample contains fewer than 250,000 clones, roughly 80% of which appear only once. The chain employs TRBV7-3 and TRBJ1-2; 10 bases match TRBD1. The sequence derives from a man in his sixties who had recovered from COVID-19. Sequencing was carried out using PBMCs or T cells enriched from blood (not recorded which). CDR3 bases: TGTGCCAGCAGCTTGACAGGGGGCAGCGCCTATGGCTACACCTTC. Its translation is CASSLTGGSAYGYTF. Using reference TRBV7-3 and TRBJ1-2 for the parts outside the CDR3, the full variable domain is GAGVSQTPSNKVTEKGKYVELRCDPISGHTALYWYRQSLGQGPEFLIYFQGTGAADDSGLPNDRFFAVRPEGSVSTLKIQRTERGDSAVYLCASSLTGGSAYGYTFGSGTRLTVV.